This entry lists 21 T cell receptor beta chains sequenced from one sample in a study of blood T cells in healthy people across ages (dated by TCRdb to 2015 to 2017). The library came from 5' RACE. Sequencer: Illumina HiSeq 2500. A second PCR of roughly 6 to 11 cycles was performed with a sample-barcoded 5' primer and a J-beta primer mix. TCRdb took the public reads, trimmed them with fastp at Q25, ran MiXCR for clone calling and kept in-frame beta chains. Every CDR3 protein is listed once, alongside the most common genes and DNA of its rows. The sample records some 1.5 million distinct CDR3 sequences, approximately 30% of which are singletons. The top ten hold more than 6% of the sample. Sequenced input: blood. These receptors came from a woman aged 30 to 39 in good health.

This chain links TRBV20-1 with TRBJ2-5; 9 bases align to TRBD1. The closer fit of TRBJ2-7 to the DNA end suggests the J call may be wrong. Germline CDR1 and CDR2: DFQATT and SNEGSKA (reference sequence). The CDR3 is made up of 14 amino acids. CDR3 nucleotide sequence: TGCAGTGCTAGAAGACAGGGGGTCGGCTACGAGCAGTACTTC. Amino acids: CSARRQGVGYEQYF.

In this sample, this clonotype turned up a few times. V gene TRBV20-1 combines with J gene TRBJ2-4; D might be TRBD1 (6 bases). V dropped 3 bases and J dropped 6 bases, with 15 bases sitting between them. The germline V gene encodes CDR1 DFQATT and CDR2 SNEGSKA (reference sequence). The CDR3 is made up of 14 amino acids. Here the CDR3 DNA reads TGCAGTGCTAGGGTCCCAGGGGTTGGAAACATTCAGTACTTC. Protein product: CSARVPGVGNIQYF.

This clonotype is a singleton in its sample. DNA of the CDR3: TGCGCCAGCATCCGGACTAGCGGGGGCCACGGTGAGCAGTTCTTC. Translation: CASIRTSGGHGEQFF. This chain uses TRBV5-1 with TRBJ2-1; 13 bases align to TRBD2. The V segment lost 6 bases and the J segment 9 bases; nucleotides outside the gene matches: 9. This CDR3 comprises 15 residues. The germline V gene encodes CDR1 SGHRS and CDR2 YFSETQ.

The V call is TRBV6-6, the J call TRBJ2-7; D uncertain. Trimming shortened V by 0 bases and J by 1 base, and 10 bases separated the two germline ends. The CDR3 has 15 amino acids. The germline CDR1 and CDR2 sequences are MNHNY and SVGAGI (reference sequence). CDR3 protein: CASSYSGPISYEQYF. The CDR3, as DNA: TGTGCCAGCAGTTACTCTGGCCCGATATCCTACGAGCAGTACTTC.

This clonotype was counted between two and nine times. The CDR3 region is CASSVDRLNEKLFF. Written as DNA, the CDR3 is TGTGCCAGCAGTGTCGACAGGCTTAATGAAAAACTGTTTTTT. The chain has TRBV2 and TRBJ1-4; TRBD1 is a possible D gene (6 bases). The CDR3 extends over 14 amino acids. Between the trimmed V and J ends, which lost 4 bases and 4 bases, there was a span of 10 bases. The germline V gene has CDR1 SNHLY and CDR2 FYNNEI.

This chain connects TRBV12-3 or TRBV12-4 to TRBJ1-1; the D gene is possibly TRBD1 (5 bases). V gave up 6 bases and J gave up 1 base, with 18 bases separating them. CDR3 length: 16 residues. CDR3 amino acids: CASSPTAGRGNTEAFF. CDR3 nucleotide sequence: TGTGCCAGCAGCCCAACAGCGGGACGGGGGAACACTGAAGCTTTCTTT.

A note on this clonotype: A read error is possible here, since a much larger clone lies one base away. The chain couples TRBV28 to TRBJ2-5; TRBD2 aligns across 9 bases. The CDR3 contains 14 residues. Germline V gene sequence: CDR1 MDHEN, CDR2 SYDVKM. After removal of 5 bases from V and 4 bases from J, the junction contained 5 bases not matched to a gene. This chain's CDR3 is CASSNGGGAETQYF. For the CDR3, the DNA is TGTGCCAGCAGTAATGGCGGGGGGGCAGAGACCCAGTACTTC. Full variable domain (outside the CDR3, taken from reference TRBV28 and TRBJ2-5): DVKVTQSSRYLVKRTGEKVFLECVQDMDHENMFWYRQDPGLGLRLIYFSYDVKMKEKGDIPEGYSVSREKKERFSLILESASTNQTSMYLCASSNGGGAETQYFGPGTRLLVL.

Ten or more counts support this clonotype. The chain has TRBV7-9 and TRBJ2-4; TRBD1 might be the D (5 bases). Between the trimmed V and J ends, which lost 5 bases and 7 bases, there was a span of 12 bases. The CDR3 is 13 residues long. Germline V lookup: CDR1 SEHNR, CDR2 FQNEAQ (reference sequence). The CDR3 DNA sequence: TGTGCCAGCAGCATCGACAGTGGTAACATTCAGTACTTC. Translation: CASSIDSGNIQYF.

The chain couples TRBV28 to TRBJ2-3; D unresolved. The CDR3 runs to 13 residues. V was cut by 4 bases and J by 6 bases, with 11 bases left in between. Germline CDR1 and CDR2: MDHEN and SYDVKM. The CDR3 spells CASSYDMDDTQYF. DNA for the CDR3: TGTGCCAGCAGTTACGACATGGACGATACGCAGTATTTT. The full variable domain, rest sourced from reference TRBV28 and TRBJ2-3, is DVKVTQSSRYLVKRTGEKVFLECVQDMDHENMFWYRQDPGLGLRLIYFSYDVKMKEKGDIPEGYSVSREKKERFSLILESASTNQTSMYLCASSYDMDDTQYFGPGTRLTVL.

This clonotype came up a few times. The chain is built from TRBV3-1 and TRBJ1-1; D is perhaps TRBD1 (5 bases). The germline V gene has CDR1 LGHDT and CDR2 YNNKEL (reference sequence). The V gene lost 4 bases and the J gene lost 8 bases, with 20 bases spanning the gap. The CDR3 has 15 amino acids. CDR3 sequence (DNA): TGTGCCAGCAGCCCTTCCCGACTGGGGGAATTGGAAGCTTTCTTT. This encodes CASSPSRLGELEAFF.

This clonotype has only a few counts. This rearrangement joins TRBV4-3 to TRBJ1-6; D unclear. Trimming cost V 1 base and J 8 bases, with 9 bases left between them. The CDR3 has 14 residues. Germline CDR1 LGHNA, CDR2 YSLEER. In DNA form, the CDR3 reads TGCGCCAGCAGCCAAGTATCGGAGGATTCACCCCTCCACTTT. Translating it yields CASSQVSEDSPLHF.

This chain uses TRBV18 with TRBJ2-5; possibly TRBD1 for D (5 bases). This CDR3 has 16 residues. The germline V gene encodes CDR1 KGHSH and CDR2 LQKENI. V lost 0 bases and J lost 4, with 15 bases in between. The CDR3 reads CASSPPVRGLLETQYF. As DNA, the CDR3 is TGTGCCAGCTCACCACCAGTAAGGGGATTGCTAGAGACCCAGTACTTC. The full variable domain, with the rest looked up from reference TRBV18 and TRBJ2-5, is NAGVMQNPRHLVRRRGQEARLRCSPMKGHSHVYWYRQLPEEGLKFMVYLQKENIIDESGMPKERFSAEFPKEGPSILRIQQVVRGDSAAYFCASSPPVRGLLETQYFGPGTRLLVL.

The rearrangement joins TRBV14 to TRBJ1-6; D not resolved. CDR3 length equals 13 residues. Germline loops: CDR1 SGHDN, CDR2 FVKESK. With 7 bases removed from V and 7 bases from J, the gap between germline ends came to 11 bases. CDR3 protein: CASTPGRNSPLHF. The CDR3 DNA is TGTGCCAGCACCCCCGGGAGAAATTCACCCCTCCACTTT.

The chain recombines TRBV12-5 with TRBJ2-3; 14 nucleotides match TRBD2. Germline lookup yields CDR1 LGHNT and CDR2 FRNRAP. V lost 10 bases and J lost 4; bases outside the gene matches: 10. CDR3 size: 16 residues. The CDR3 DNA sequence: TGTGCTACCGAGCAGGGACTAGCGGGGGTTTCAGATACGCAGTATTTT. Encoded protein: CATEQGLAGVSDTQYF.

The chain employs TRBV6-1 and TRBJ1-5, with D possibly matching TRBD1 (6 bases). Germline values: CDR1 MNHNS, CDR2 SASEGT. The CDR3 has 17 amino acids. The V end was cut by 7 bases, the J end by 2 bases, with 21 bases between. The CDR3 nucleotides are TGTGCCAGCACCCAGAGTGGGGGGGGCGCGGGCAATCAGCCCCAGCATTTT. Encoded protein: CASTQSGGGAGNQPQHF.

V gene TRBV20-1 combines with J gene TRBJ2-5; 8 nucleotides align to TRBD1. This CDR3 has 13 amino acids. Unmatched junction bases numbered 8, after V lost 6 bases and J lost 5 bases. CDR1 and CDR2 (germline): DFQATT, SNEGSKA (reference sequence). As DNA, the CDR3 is TGCAGTGCAGGAGGACAGGGTCTGGAGACCCAGTACTTC. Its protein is CSAGGQGLETQYF.

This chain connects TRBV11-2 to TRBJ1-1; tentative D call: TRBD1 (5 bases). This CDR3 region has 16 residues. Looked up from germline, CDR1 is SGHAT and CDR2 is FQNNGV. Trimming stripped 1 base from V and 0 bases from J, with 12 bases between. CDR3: CASSLARQYMNTEAFF. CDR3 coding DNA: TGTGCCAGCAGCTTAGCTCGACAGTACATGAACACTGAAGCTTTCTTT.

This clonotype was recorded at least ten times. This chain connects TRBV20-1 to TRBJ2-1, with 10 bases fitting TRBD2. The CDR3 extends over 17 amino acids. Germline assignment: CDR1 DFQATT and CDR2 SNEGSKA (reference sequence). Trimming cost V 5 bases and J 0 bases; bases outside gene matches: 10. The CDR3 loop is CSAPASGGLSSYNEQFF. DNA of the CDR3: TGCAGTGCTCCGGCTAGCGGGGGCCTTAGCTCCTACAATGAGCAGTTCTTC.

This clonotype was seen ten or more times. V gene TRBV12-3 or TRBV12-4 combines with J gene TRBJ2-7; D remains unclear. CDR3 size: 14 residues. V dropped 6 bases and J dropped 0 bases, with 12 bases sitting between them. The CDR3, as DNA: TGTGCCAGCAGCGAGCACATTCTCTCCTACGAGCAGTACTTC. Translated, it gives CASSEHILSYEQYF.

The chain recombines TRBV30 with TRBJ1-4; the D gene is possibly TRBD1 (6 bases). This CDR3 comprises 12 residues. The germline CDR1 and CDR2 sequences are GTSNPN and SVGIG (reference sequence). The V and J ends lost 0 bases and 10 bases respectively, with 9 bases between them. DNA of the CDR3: TGTGCCTGGAGTGTAGGGGGGGGAAAACTGTTTTTT. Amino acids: CAWSVGGGKLFF.

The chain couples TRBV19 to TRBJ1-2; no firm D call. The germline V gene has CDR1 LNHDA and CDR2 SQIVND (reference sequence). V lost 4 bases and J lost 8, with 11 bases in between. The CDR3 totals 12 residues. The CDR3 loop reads CASSTSSRGYTF. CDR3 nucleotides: TGTGCCAGTAGTACCTCCAGTAGGGGCTACACCTTC.